The source of this T cell receptor (beta chain) is a study of graft-versus-host responses after intestinal transplantation. No antigen has been identified for these receptors. The data were produced by immunoSEQ multiplex PCR, yet TCRdb's version contains in-frame clones alone and is incomplete. This sample carries some 85,000 clones, around 86% of them seen once, and the ten largest clones take roughly 7.3%. The sequencing here drew on unstimulated CD8+ T cells sorted from spleen or lymph node cells, taken before transplant. The receptors here all came from a human donor who was the organ donor for an intestinal transplant.

The CDR3 coding sequence is TGTGCCTGGGGGAGGGAGGGGGCAGATACGCAGTATTTT. As protein: CAWGREGADTQYF. This chain links TRBV30 with TRBJ2-3, with D perhaps matching TRBD2 (7 bases). Germline CDR1 is GTSNPN and CDR2 is SVGIG (reference sequence). The CDR3 covers 13 residues. V was cut by 5 bases and J by 4 bases, with 13 bases left in between.